The present T cell receptor beta chain was sequenced within a study of blood T cell repertoires in COVID-19. This clone was detected once. Germline V lookup: CDR1 SGHTA, CDR2 FQGNSA. Trimming cost V 5 bases and J 7 bases, with 11 bases left between them. There are 13 residues in the CDR3. Sequenced by immunoSEQ multiplex PCR; TCRdb stores in-frame clones only, minus some. The profile shows 200,000 to 250,000 clones, approximately 78% of them singletons. The J gene is TRBJ1-4, the V gene TRBV7-2; a weak D match, TRBD1 (6 bases). The TCR originated in a young woman with acute or convalescent COVID-19. The sequenced material came from peripheral blood. DNA for the CDR3: TGTGCCAGCAGCCTGGGACACTCTGAAAAACTGTTTTTT. This encodes CASSLGHSEKLFF.